The text below deals with one T cell receptor (beta chain). This clonotype was counted between two and nine times. Its cognate antigen has yet to be identified. Per-base quality was not reported, and no clone a single base away is much larger than it. The sample belongs to a study of blood T cells in healthy people across ages (dated by TCRdb to the mid-2010s). Context from the whole study: Template switching captured roughly one uniquely barcoded TCR beta cDNA molecule per two T cells in model experiments. To track age-related changes in TCR beta repertoire diversity, the study relied on deep sequencing normalized with unique cDNA molecular identifiers. Four age groups were formed from the donors: young (average 16 years), middle-aged (more than 35), aged (about 62) and long-lived (roughly 88). Using the same blood draw, the study looked at two additional independent replicas of 1 million unique cDNA reads for two donors, one aged 18 to 30 and the other aged 80 or older. What the work shows at the level of the full study, not this receptor alone: Bulk unsorted PBMC profiling prevented conclusive comparison of naive and antigen-experienced compartments. As age increased, observed TCR beta diversity per million T cells dropped in a roughly linear way, and a significant reduction was already evident by age 40. A strong correlation was found between observed TCR beta diversity and the percentage of naive T cells measured by flow cytometry. Estimates of total diversity from one million sequenced T cells were regarded as lower bounds and underestimates. Compared with the aged group, more naive CD4+ T cells, fewer expanded clones and increased TCR diversity were shown by the long-lived group, suggesting age selection. Because the CMV infection status of the donors was unknown, age-related changes in expanded clonotypes may potentially have been confounded.

The library came from 5' RACE. TCRdb shows the sequencer as Illumina HiSeq 2500. A second 7 to 11 cycle PCR used a sample-barcoded 5' primer and a J-beta primer mix. A template-switch 5' adaptor carrying 12 random nucleotides introduced a unique molecular identifier onto each TCR beta cDNA molecule. At least 2.5 million CDR3-containing paired-end reads were obtained from each sample. First-strand cDNA synthesis was performed from all RNA using the Mint cDNA synthesis kit, with priming by a TRBC-specific oligonucleotide. Following uracil-DNA glycosylase treatment, all cDNA underwent a first 18-cycle PCR with the universal primers M1SS and BC2_uni_R. Per the authors' processing: Each sample was normalized by randomly selecting 1 million high-quality reads, each carrying a distinct molecular identifier. Reads with shared molecular identifiers were discarded instead of being binned into consensus sequences. MiTCR, with a Q25 quality threshold and the strictest error-elimination algorithm, was used for CDR3 identification, clonotype clustering and error correction. A nonparametric unseen species model with Euler transformation was used to estimate a lower bound on total TCR beta diversity. TCRdb reran the public reads through fastp at Q25 and MiXCR, keeping productive beta chains. Each entry is one CDR3 protein sequence, shown with its most common DNA and genes. These V and J calls are TCRdb output, not the study's own analysis. The sample table lists almost 550,000 distinct CDR3 sequences, 24% of them with a count of one. Around 10% of the sample is in the top ten clones.

From cysteine to phenylalanine, the CDR3 is 13 amino acids long. Here the CDR3 DNA is all that survives: 39 bases in frame from base 1. According to the germline V gene, CDR1 reads SQVTM and CDR2 reads ANQGSEA. The germline V and J ends show losses of 7 bases and 1 base respectively, and no gene match explains 6 bases of the junction. Donors were roughly 40 systemically healthy Caucasian individuals from Russia aged about 6 to 100 years. Each donor gave ten milliliters of peripheral blood, drawn into EDTA-treated Vacutainer tubes. Ficoll-Paque density-gradient centrifugation was used to isolate PBMCs, with at least 7 million per sample. Trizol reagent was used to extract total RNA from the PBMCs, yielding at least 6 micrograms per sample. Naive CD45RAhigh/CD27high T cell percentages were measured by flow cytometry on a PBMC aliquot from every donor. The data were also submitted as part of a second study, on T cells of mothers and their children. Looking at the second paper: Donors were nine systemically healthy Caucasian individuals: three mothers and their six children. cDNA synthesis used all of the extracted RNA, with roughly 1.6 ug of RNA in each 15 ul reaction. Sample barcodes and 2-4 random nucleotides were added via the M1S primer in the second PCR. Over 8 million TCR beta CDR3 reads came from each mother, compared with some 3 million reads from each child. In both related and unrelated pairs, thymic selection shapes the output of TCR recombination in a similar way, with inherited differences having only a minor effect. Related mother-child pairs always showed normalized repertoire overlap that was slightly higher than in unrelated mother-child pairs, though the difference was never significant. Persistent microchimeric T cell clones were not detected, at a sensitivity of 95 to 100 clones per million clonotypes. Deep NGS was used in the study to compare the TCR beta repertoires of mothers and children and to look for features that separate related mother-child pairs from unrelated individuals. On average, the children were about 10 +/- 4 years old, while the mothers were approximately 40 +/- 4 years old. After adapter ligation was performed with NEBNext reagents, the libraries were sequenced on an Illumina HiSeq 2000 with 100+100 nt paired-end reads. Mother and child libraries were prepared a month apart and sequenced in separate runs to prevent cross-contamination. For each donor, between about 500,000 and 2,200,000 distinct TCR beta clonotypes were identified. Naive TCR beta clonotypes were estimated from low-frequency clonotypes matched to each donor's FACS-determined naive share, without sorting.

In this chain, TRBV29-1 is recombined with TRBJ1-1, and 7 bases in between align with TRBD1. Sequencing used blood. The TCR was taken from a boy between 10 and 17 years old in good health. The CDR3 here reads CSGGQSRNTEAFF. The sequence in DNA is TGCAGCGGGGGACAGAGTAGGAACACTGAAGCTTTCTTT.